Listed here are 16 T cell receptor beta chains from one sample, sequenced in a study of CD8+ T cells in alopecia areata. Extraction of RNA preceded its reverse transcription into cDNA, which served as the sequencing template. Sequencing was performed with immunoSEQ multiplex PCR; in TCRdb, only in-frame clones are kept and a portion is missing. The sample holds 85,000 to 110,000 clones; just over 85% are singletons and the top ten take roughly 10%. Treatment indicated: oral pan-JAK inhibitor, 5-10 mg twice daily. This specimen consisted of CD8+ T cells sorted from blood, obtained around week 30, from a patient treated with tofacitinib. Receptors originate from a human donor with alopecia areata.

The sample holds one count of this clone. V usage is TRBV7-9 and J usage is TRBJ1-4, with D tentatively TRBD1 (5 bases). The CDR3 is 13 residues long. CDR1 is SEHNR, CDR2 FQNEAQ, per germline (reference sequence). V lost 4 bases to trimming and J lost 13 bases, with 16 bases between them. The CDR3 sequence is CASSSEPRGGLFF. As DNA, the CDR3 is TGTGCCAGCAGCTCGGAACCTAGGGGTGGACTGTTTTTT.

Remarks on this clone: One end of the junction varies from germline; a read error may be responsible. The chain couples TRBV13 to TRBJ2-7, with TRBD2 matching 10 bases. Germline V gene data show CDR1 as PRHDT and CDR2 as FYEKMQ (reference sequence). This CDR3 region has 15 residues. CDR3 protein: CASSLGTSDSYEQYF. The CDR3 DNA reads TGTGCCAGCAGCCTAGGGACTAGCGACTCCTACGAGCAGTACTTC.

This chain joins TRBV7-6 and TRBJ2-1; D possibly corresponds to TRBD2 (5 bases). The CDR3 length is 16 residues. V lost 3 bases to trimming and J lost 2 bases, with 14 bases between them. Germline V gene lookup returns CDR1 SGHVS and CDR2 FNYEAQ. The CDR3: CASSLGEGATYNEQFF. CDR3 nucleotides: TGTGCCAGCAGCTTGGGTGAGGGAGCAACCTACAATGAGCAGTTCTTC.

V gene TRBV11-1 combines with J gene TRBJ2-7, with D tentatively TRBD1 or TRBD2 (5 bases each). The CDR3 length is 14 residues. Germline CDR1 is SGHAT and CDR2 is FQDESV (reference sequence). The ends were cut back, 1 base at V and 7 bases at J, with 14 bases in the middle. The CDR3 sequence: CASSLVGGAGEQYF. The CDR3, as DNA: TGTGCCAGCAGCTTAGTTGGGGGAGCCGGGGAGCAGTACTTC.

The chain joins TRBV29-1 to TRBJ2-2; D may be TRBD1 (5 bases). Germline V gene lookup returns CDR1 SQVTM and CDR2 ANQGSEA. CDR3 length: 14 amino acids. The V gene lost 2 bases and the J gene lost 5 bases, with 12 bases spanning the gap. In DNA form, the CDR3 reads TGCAGCGTTGAATCCGGACAATCAACCGGGGAGCTGTTTTTT. Translated: CSVESGQSTGELFF.

V usage is TRBV4-1 and J usage is TRBJ1-5; D remains unclear. Trimming shortened V by 0 bases and J by 0 bases, and 6 bases separated the two germline ends. The V gene's germline CDR1 is MGHRA and CDR2 YSYEKL. The CDR3 loop spans 15 amino acids. CDR3 nucleotide sequence: TGCGCCAGCAGCCAAGAAACCAATAGCAATCAGCCCCAGCATTTT. This encodes CASSQETNSNQPQHF.

The chain combines TRBV15 with TRBJ2-1; D possibly corresponds to TRBD1 (5 bases). The CDR3 has 14 residues. Trimming left V 4 bases short and J 3 bases short, with 10 bases between. Germline values: CDR1 LNHNV, CDR2 YYDKDF (reference sequence). CDR3 coding DNA: TGTGCCACCAGCACAGACAGCGACTACAATGAGCAGTTCTTC. Amino acid sequence: CATSTDSDYNEQFF.

This clone was detected only a few times. The chain uses TRBV27 and TRBJ1-5; TRBD1 might be the D (5 bases). The CDR3 runs to 16 residues. In germline, CDR1 is MNHEY, CDR2 SMNVEV (reference sequence). V was clipped by 5 bases and J by 3 bases, with 17 bases between them. CDR3 bases: TGTGCCAGCAGTCCCCGGCAGGGTAATCCCAATCAGCCCCAGCATTTT. It yields the protein CASSPRQGNPNQPQHF.

The CDR3 bases are TGTGCCAGCAGCCAAACAAGCTATGGCTACACCTTC. Translated: CASSQTSYGYTF. The chain carries TRBV14 and TRBJ1-2; D call uncertain. V was pared by 2 bases and J by 4 bases, with 5 bases between. Germline V gene data show CDR1 as SGHDN and CDR2 as FVKESK. CDR3 length: 12 amino acids. The entire variable domain, with the rest obtained from reference TRBV14 and TRBJ1-2, is as follows: EAGVTQFPSHSVIEKGQTVTLRCDPISGHDNLYWYRRVMGKEIKFLLHFVKESKQDESGMPNNRFLAERTGGTYSTLKVQPAELEDSGVYFCASSQTSYGYTFGSGTRLTVV.

This clone has more than one count but fewer than ten. This chain links TRBV29-1 with TRBJ2-7; TRBD1 is a possible D gene (6 bases). V was shortened by 6 bases and J by 4 bases, with 16 bases between the two germline ends. This CDR3 is 13 amino acids long. Germline values: CDR1 SQVTM, CDR2 ANQGSEA. Written as DNA, the CDR3 is TGCAGCGTGGAGAACAGGGCAGGGTACGAGCAGTACTTC. Its translation: CSVENRAGYEQYF.

This sequence joins TRBV7-9 and TRBJ2-2, with D possibly matching TRBD2 (5 bases). Per the germline V gene, CDR1 is SEHNR and CDR2 is FQNEAQ (reference sequence). V was shortened by 8 bases and J by 7 bases, with 20 bases between the two germline ends. The CDR3 has 15 residues. CDR3 sequence (DNA): TGTGCCAGCGGAGAGGGTCAAAGTCGGGGCGGGGAGCTGTTTTTT. Its protein product is CASGEGQSRGGELFF.

The J gene is TRBJ2-6, the V gene TRBV9, with TRBD1 identical over 8 bases. The CDR3 loop spans 16 amino acids. Germline CDR1 and CDR2: SGDLS and YYNGEE. With V trimmed by 2 bases and J by 4 bases, 5 bases remained unmatched. CDR3 loop: CASSVRTGHGANVLTF. The CDR3 DNA reads as TGTGCCAGCAGCGTTCGGACAGGGCACGGGGCCAACGTCCTGACTTTC.

The chain employs TRBV29-1 and TRBJ2-1; D uncertain. The CDR3 runs to 10 residues. Germline V gives CDR1 SQVTM, CDR2 ANQGSEA. The germline V and J ends were trimmed by 4 bases and 6 bases, with 4 bases remaining between them. The CDR3 reads CSVAGNEQFF. DNA of the CDR3: TGCAGCGTTGCGGGCAATGAGCAGTTCTTC.

V is TRBV15 and J is TRBJ2-7, with D possibly called TRBD1 or TRBD2 (5 bases each). The V end lost 1 base, the J end lost 7 bases, and 5 bases lay between the germline ends. The CDR3 runs to 11 residues. Germline V gene data show CDR1 as LNHNV and CDR2 as YYDKDF (reference sequence). As DNA, the CDR3 is TGTGCCACCAGCAGAGGGGGGGAGCAGTACTTC. Translation: CATSRGGEQYF. Looking up the rest from reference TRBV15 and TRBJ2-7 gives the full variable domain: DAMVIQNPRYQVTQFGKPVTLSCSQTLNHNVMYWYQQKSSQAPKLLFHYYDKDFNNEADTPDNFQSRRPNTSFCFLDIRSPGLGDTAMYLCATSRGGEQYFGPGTRLTVT.

The CDR3 sequence is CSVEDRGANTGELFF. The CDR3 DNA follows: TGCAGCGTTGAAGACAGGGGGGCGAACACCGGGGAGCTGTTTTTT. The V gene is TRBV29-1, the J gene TRBJ2-2, with TRBD1 as a possible D gene (7 bases). V was shortened by 0 bases and J by 0 bases, with 8 bases between the two germline ends. The CDR3 length is 15 residues. In germline, CDR1 is SQVTM, CDR2 ANQGSEA.

This rearrangement joins TRBV27 to TRBJ2-7; 11 bases line up with TRBD1. The CDR3 loop spans 14 amino acids. Germline values: CDR1 MNHEY, CDR2 SMNVEV (reference sequence). With 5 bases clipped from V and 4 bases from J, the junction kept 4 bases outside the gene matches. CDR3 region: CASSIGTGGYEQYF. CDR3 nucleotides: TGTGCCAGCAGTATAGGGACAGGGGGGTACGAGCAGTACTTC.